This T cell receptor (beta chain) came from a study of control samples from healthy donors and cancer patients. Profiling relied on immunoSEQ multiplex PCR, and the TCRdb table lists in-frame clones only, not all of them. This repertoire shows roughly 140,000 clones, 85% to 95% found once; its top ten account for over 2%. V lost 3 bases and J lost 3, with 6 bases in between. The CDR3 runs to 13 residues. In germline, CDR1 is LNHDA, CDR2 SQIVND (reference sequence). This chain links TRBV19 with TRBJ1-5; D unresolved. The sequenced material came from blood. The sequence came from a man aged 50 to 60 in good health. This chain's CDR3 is CASSMTDNQPQHF. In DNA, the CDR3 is TGTGCCAGTAGTATGACGGACAATCAGCCCCAGCATTTT.